The next 2 T cell receptor beta chains were all read from a single sample in a study of CD8 T cells in ankylosing spondylitis (TCRdb year 2017). Libraries were constructed by 5' RACE. The sequencer listed for this sample is Illumina HiSeq 2500. TCRdb reanalyzed the raw reads on its own, using fastp at Q25 for trimming and MiXCR for clone calling, and kept in-frame beta chains. Merged by CDR3 protein, the rows form single entries marked with the most common genes and DNA. The sample has about 250,000 distinct CDR3 sequences on record, roughly a third of them singletons. The top ten clones comprise approximately 4.4% of the sample. Specimen: blood, either unsorted or a sorted T cell fraction (not recorded which). These TCRs come from a male donor with ankylosing spondylitis or in good health (not recorded which).

The rearrangement links TRBV20-1 to TRBJ2-7, with a tentative D call TRBD1 (7 bases). The length of the CDR3 is 13 residues. Germline V lookup: CDR1 DFQATT, CDR2 SNEGSKA (reference sequence). The V end lost 0 bases, the J end lost 7 bases, and 13 bases lay between the germline ends. CDR3 protein: CSAREAGGREQYF. CDR3 DNA sequence: TGCAGTGCTAGAGAAGCAGGGGGGAGAGAGCAGTACTTC.

The chain carries TRBV7-2 and TRBJ2-2, with no clear D. V was clipped by 7 bases and J by 7 bases, with 16 bases between them. Germline loops: CDR1 SGHTA, CDR2 FQGNSA. The CDR3 consists of 14 residues. In DNA form, the CDR3 reads TGTGCCAGCACCCTATGGCAGGACGGCGGGGAGCTGTTTTTT. Translating it yields CASTLWQDGGELFF.